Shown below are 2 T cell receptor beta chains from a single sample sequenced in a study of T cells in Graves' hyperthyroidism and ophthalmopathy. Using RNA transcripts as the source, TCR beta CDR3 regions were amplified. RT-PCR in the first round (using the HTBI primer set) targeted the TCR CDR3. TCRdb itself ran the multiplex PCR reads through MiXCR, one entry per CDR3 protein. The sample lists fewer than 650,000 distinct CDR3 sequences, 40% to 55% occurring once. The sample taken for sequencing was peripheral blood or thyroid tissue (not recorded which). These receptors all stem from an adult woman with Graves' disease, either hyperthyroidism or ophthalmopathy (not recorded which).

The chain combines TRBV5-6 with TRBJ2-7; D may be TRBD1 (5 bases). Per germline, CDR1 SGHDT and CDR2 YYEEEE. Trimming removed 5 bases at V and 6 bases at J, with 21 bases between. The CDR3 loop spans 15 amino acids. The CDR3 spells CASRFSTVSVAEQYF. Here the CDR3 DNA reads TGTGCCAGCAGGTTTTCGACAGTGTCAGTTGCCGAGCAGTACTTC.

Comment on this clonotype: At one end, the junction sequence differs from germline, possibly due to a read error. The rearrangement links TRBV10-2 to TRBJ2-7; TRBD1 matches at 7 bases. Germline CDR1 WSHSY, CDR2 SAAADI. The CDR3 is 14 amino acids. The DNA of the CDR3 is TGCGTCAGCGCCCGGACCGGGACAGTCTACGAGCAGTACTTC. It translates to CVSARTGTVYEQYF.